The rows below give T cell receptor beta chains drawn from one sample of a study of early stage breast cancer tumors. Profiling relied on immunoSEQ multiplex PCR, and the TCRdb table lists in-frame clones only, not all of them. The sample holds about 50,000 clones; 78% are singletons and the top ten take roughly 3.5%. Material for sequencing was blood. All receptors come from a person aged 40-50 years with breast cancer. Each CDR3 is given with its conserved first and last residue.

v_gene: TRBV11-3; j_gene: TRBJ2-7; len: 13; CDR3aa: CASSLGGSYEQYF
v_gene: TRBV6-5; j_gene: TRBJ1-5; len: 14; CDR3aa: CASSFGQGNQPQHF
v_gene: TRBV11-3; j_gene: TRBJ1-4; len: 13; CDR3aa: CASRRAGTQKLFF
v_gene: TRBV1; j_gene: TRBJ1-2; len: 14; CDR3aa: CTSSQVQGAYGYTF
v_gene: TRBV30; j_gene: TRBJ2-3; len: 15; CDR3aa: CAWSRFGGDTDTQYF
v_gene: TRBV5-1; j_gene: TRBJ1-5; len: 15; CDR3aa: CASSTGQGNDQPQHF
v_gene: TRBV5-6; j_gene: TRBJ1-2; len: 13; CDR3aa: CASSLYTNYGYTF
v_gene: TRBV9; j_gene: TRBJ1-2; len: 14; CDR3aa: CASSVRMARGGYTF
v_gene: TRBV6-1; j_gene: TRBJ2-3; len: 17; CDR3aa: CASSATRPLSSTDTQYF
v_gene: TRBV5-4; j_gene: TRBJ2-1; len: 11; CDR3aa: CASSPHREQFF
v_gene: TRBV6-5; j_gene: TRBJ1-4; len: 15; CDR3aa: CASSNGQGGNEKLFF
v_gene: TRBV18; j_gene: TRBJ2-3; len: 15; CDR3aa: CASSPLTGSTDTQYF
v_gene: TRBV9; j_gene: TRBJ2-7; len: 16; CDR3aa: CASSVAPSASSYEQYF
v_gene: TRBV19; j_gene: TRBJ2-3; len: 14; CDR3aa: CASRASSSADTQYF
v_gene: TRBV28; j_gene: TRBJ1-5; len: 12; CDR3aa: CASRESNQPQHF
v_gene: TRBV18; j_gene: TRBJ2-7; len: 15; CDR3aa: CASSPGLAGTYEQYF
v_gene: TRBV6-5; j_gene: TRBJ2-1; len: 13; CDR3aa: CASSSDHIGEQFF
v_gene: TRBV5-1; j_gene: TRBJ1-4; len: 16; CDR3aa: CASSLADLGANEKLFF
v_gene: TRBV28; j_gene: TRBJ1-1; len: 17; CDR3aa: CASSSLGTGSMNTEAFF
v_gene: TRBV7-8; j_gene: TRBJ2-5; len: 14; CDR3aa: CASSLGLVGETQYF
v_gene: TRBV30; j_gene: TRBJ2-5; len: 10; CDR3aa: CAWGQETQYF
v_gene: TRBV10-3; j_gene: TRBJ1-1; len: 13; CDR3aa: CAISEGQEGEAFF
v_gene: TRBV7-2; j_gene: TRBJ1-2; len: 15; CDR3aa: CASSAEGTGYYGYTF
v_gene: TRBV9; j_gene: TRBJ2-1; len: 13; CDR3aa: CASSALGSYEQFF
v_gene: TRBV6-1; j_gene: TRBJ2-1; len: 16; CDR3aa: CASSETSGRAIHEQFF
v_gene: TRBV29-1; j_gene: TRBJ2-1; len: 15; CDR3aa: CSTTSGLAGMGEQFF
v_gene: TRBV4-2; j_gene: TRBJ1-1; len: 15; CDR3aa: CASSQVSGADTEAFF
v_gene: TRBV5-1; j_gene: TRBJ2-1; len: 13; CDR3aa: CASSLGTSFEQFF
v_gene: TRBV10-3; j_gene: TRBJ2-5; len: 14; CDR3aa: CAISGVGARETQYF
v_gene: TRBV7-9; j_gene: TRBJ1-1; len: 14; CDR3aa: CASGGLVMNTEAFF
v_gene: TRBV5-1; j_gene: TRBJ2-3; len: 16; CDR3aa: CASSFQPGGSTDTQYF
v_gene: TRBV9; j_gene: TRBJ2-3; len: 16; CDR3aa: CASSAQGDPSTDTQYF
v_gene: TRBV30; j_gene: TRBJ1-1; len: 14; CDR3aa: CAWKMGAANTEAFF
v_gene: TRBV6-6; j_gene: TRBJ1-5; len: 15; CDR3aa: CASRPQQGWNQPQHF
v_gene: TRBV7-8; j_gene: TRBJ2-3; len: 16; CDR3aa: CASSPPSAGVGDTQYF
v_gene: TRBV9; j_gene: TRBJ2-3; len: 15; CDR3aa: CASSRELAVTDTQYF
v_gene: TRBV4-1; j_gene: TRBJ2-7; len: 17; CDR3aa: CASSQQATSGSSYEQYF